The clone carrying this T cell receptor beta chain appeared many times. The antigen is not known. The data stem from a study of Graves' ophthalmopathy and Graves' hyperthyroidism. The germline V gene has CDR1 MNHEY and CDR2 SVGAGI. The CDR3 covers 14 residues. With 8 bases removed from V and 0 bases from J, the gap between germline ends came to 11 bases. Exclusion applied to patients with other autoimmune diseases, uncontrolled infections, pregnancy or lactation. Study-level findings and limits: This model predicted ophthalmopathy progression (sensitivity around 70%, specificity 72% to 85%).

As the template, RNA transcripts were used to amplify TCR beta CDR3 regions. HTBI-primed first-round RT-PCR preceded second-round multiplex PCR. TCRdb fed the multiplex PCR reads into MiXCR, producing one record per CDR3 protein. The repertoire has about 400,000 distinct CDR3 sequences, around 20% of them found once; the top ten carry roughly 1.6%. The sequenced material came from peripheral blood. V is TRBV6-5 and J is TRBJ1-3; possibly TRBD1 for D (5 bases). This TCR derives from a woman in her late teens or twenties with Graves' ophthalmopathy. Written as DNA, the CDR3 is TGTGCCAGCTGGCCAGGGTCCTCTGGAAACACCATATATTTT. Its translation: CASWPGSSGNTIYF.